Listed below are T cell receptor beta chains from one sample, sequenced in a study of cytomegalovirus exposure and HLA in healthy donors. Sequencing was performed with immunoSEQ multiplex PCR; in TCRdb, only in-frame clones are kept and a portion is missing. The sample carries about 220,000 clones, roughly 85% recorded once. The specimen was PBMCs. These receptors all stem from a male donor in good health and CMV-seronegative. Both conserved end residues are part of each CDR3. A D gene is named only where the DNA matches it firmly. Rows give clone size only sometimes, using once, few, many, or a class for an expanded clone.

TRBD2	NA	TRBJ2-7	TRBV9	TGTGCCAGCAGCGTCGGGACTAGCGCCCACGAGCAGTACTTC	CASSVGTSAHEQYF
TRBD2	once	TRBJ2-1	TRBV18	TGTGCCAGCTCACCACCGGTTGGGGGAGGGCCAGGCAATGAGCAGTTCTTC	CASSPPVGGGPGNEQFF
TRBD1	NA	TRBJ1-4	TRBV14	TGTGCCAGCAGCCCTAATATGAGACAGGGCGCCGTTAGAGAAAAACTGTTTTTT	CASSPNMRQGAVREKLFF
TRBD1	NA	TRBJ2-1	TRBV6-1	TGTGCCAGCAGTTGGGAGAGGGGGCTCAATGAGCAGTTCTTC	CASSWERGLNEQFF
TRBD1	NA	TRBJ2-7	TRBV6-1	TGTGCCAGCAGTGAAGGGACAGGGGGCTCCTACGAGCAGTACTTC	CASSEGTGGSYEQYF
NA	NA	TRBJ1-5	TRBV6-5	TGTGCCAGCAGTGCCCGGGACACCAATCAGCCCCAGCATTTT	CASSARDTNQPQHF
TRBD1	NA	TRBJ2-1	TRBV15	TGTGCCACCAGCCCATGGGACAGGGTTTACAATGAGCAGTTCTTC	CATSPWDRVYNEQFF
NA	NA	TRBJ2-5	TRBV7-6	TGTGCCAGCAGCTTACCCTCCGGGATCCAAGAGACCCAGTACTTC	CASSLPSGIQETQYF
NA	NA	TRBJ2-7	TRBV28	TGTGCCGCCTCTTATCCGGGGGTGGACGAGCAGTACTTC	CAASYPGVDEQYF
TRBD1	NA	TRBJ2-7	TRBV30	TGTGCCGGGGACAGGGGGAGCTCCTACGAGCAGTACTTC	CAGDRGSSYEQYF
TRBD1	NA	TRBJ1-4	TRBV4-2	TGTGCCAGTAGGGGAGACAGGGGAAATGAAAAACTGTTTTTT	CASRGDRGNEKLFF
TRBD2	NA	TRBJ2-3	TRBV19	TGTGCCAGTAGTATTCTAGCGGGACGGACAGATACGCAGTATTTT	CASSILAGRTDTQYF
NA	NA	TRBJ2-5	TRBV19	TGTGCCAGTAGTCAACAGGCACAAGAGACCCAGTACTTC	CASSQQAQETQYF
NA	NA	TRBJ1-2	TRBV18	TGTGCCAGCTCACCACCGTCGCAGGGTAGAACCTATGGCTACACCTTC	CASSPPSQGRTYGYTF
TRBD1	NA	TRBJ2-7	TRBV5-1	TGCGCCAGCAGCACCCCCTCAGGGGGCTACGAGCAGTACTTC	CASSTPSGGYEQYF
TRBD1	NA	TRBJ2-2	TRBV6-4	TGTGCCAGCAGAGAAGGCCAGGGGGCGTCCGGGGAGCTGTTTTTT	CASREGQGASGELFF
TRBD1	NA	TRBJ2-7	TRBV6-5	TGTGCCAGCAGTTACTCGACAGGGGAGGCTTCCTACGAGCAGTACTTC	CASSYSTGEASYEQYF
NA	NA	TRBJ2-5	TRBV13	TGTGCCAGCAGCTTATCGGACAGACCGCGGACCCAGTACTTC	CASSLSDRPRTQYF
NA	NA	TRBJ1-1	TRBV5-1	TGCGCCAGCACCGGGGAGGGTTGGGACACTGAAGCTTTCTTT	CASTGEGWDTEAFF
TRBD1	NA	TRBJ1-1	TRBV25-1	TGTGCCAGCAGTGATCCCGGACAGGGAGACACTGAAGCTTTCTTT	CASSDPGQGDTEAFF